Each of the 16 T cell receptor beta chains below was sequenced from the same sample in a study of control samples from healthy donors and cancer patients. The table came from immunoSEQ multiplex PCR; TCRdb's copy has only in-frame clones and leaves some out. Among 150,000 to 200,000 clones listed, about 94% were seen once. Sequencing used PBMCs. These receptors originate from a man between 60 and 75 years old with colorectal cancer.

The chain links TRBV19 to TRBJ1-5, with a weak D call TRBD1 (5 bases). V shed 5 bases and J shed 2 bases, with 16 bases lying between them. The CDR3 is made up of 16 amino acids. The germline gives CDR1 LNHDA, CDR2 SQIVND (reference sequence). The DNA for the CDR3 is TGTGCCAGTAGTCCGCGGGAGGGGCGCGGCAATCAGCCCCAGCATTTT. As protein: CASSPREGRGNQPQHF.

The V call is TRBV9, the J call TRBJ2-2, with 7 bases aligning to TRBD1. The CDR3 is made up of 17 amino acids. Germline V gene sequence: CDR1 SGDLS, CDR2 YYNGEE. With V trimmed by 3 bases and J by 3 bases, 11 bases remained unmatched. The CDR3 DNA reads TGTGCCAGCAGCGATTTAGGGGGCGCTTGGGACACCGGGGAGCTGTTTTTT. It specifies CASSDLGGAWDTGELFF.

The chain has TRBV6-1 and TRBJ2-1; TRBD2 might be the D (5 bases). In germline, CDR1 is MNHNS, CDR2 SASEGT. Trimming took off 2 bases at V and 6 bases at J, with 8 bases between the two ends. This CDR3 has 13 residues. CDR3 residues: CASSELAGNEQFF. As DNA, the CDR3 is TGTGCCAGCAGTGAATTGGCGGGCAATGAGCAGTTCTTC.

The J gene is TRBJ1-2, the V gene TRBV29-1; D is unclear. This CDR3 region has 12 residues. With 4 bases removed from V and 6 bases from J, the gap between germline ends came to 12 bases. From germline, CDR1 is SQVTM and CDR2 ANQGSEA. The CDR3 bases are TGCAGCGTTGGTGGGGTGAAAAATGGCTACACCTTC. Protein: CSVGGVKNGYTF.

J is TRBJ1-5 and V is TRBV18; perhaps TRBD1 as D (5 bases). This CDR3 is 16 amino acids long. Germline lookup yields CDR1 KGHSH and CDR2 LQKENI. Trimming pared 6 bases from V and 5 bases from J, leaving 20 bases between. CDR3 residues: CASSLRRVEVYQPQHF. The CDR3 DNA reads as TGTGCCAGCTCGCTGCGCAGGGTTGAAGTCTATCAGCCCCAGCATTTT.

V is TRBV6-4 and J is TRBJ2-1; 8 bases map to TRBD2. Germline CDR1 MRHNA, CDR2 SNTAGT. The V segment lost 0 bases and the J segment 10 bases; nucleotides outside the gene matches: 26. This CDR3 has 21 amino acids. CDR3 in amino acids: CASSDSITLRLGGGPTTEQFF. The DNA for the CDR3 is TGTGCCAGCAGTGACTCGATCACGCTCCGGTTGGGCGGGGGGCCGACGACGGAGCAGTTCTTC.

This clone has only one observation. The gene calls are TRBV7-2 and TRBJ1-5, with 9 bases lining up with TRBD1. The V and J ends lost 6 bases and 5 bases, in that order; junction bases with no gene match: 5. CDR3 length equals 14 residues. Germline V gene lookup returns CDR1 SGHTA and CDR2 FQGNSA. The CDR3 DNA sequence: TGTGCCAGCAGTCGGGGACAGGGTGATCAGCCCCAGCATTTT. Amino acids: CASSRGQGDQPQHF.

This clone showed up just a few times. The CDR3 reads CASSLYHSPLHF. DNA for the CDR3: TGTGCCAGCAGCTTATACCATTCACCCCTCCACTTT. The chain carries TRBV7-2 and TRBJ1-6; D is uncertain. V was trimmed by 2 bases and J by 8 bases, leaving 4 bases between them. Germline CDR1 and CDR2: SGHTA and FQGNSA. This CDR3 has 12 amino acids.

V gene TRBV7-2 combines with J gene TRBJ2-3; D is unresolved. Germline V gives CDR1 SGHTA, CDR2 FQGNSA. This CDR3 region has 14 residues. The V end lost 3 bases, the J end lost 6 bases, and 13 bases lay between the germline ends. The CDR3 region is CASSFNQAPDTQYF. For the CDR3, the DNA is TGTGCCAGCAGCTTTAATCAGGCCCCGGATACGCAGTATTTT.

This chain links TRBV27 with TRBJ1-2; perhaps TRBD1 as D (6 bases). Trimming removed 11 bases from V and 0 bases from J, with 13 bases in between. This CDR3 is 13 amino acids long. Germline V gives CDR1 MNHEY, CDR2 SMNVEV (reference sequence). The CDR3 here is CAARTAANYGYTF. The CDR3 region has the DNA TGTGCCGCCCGGACAGCTGCTAACTATGGCTACACCTTC.

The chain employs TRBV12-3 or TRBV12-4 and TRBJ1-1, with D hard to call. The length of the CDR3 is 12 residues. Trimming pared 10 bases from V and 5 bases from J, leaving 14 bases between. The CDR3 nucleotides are TGTGCCAACAGCCTTCGTAGAACTGAAGCTTTCTTT. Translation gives CANSLRRTEAFF.

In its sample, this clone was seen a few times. CDR3 sequence: CASSGGTTNTEAFF. The DNA of the CDR3 is TGTGCCAGCAGTGGAGGCACTACGAACACTGAAGCTTTCTTT. V is TRBV2 and J is TRBJ1-1; no clear D. The CDR3 runs 14 residues. With 4 bases removed from V and 1 base from J, the gap between germline ends came to 10 bases. From germline, CDR1 is SNHLY and CDR2 FYNNEI.

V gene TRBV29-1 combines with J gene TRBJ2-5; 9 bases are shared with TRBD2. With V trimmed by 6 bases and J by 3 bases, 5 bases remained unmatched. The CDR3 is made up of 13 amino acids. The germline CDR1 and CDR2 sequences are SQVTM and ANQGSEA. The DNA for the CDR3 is TGCAGCGTCGCTGGGACTAGCAAAGAGACCCAGTACTTC. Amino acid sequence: CSVAGTSKETQYF.

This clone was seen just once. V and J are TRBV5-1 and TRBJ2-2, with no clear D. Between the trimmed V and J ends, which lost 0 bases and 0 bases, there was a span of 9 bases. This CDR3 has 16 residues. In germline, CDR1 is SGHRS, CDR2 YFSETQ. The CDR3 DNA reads TGCGCCAGCAGCTTGGTCAAGACTTCGAACACCGGGGAGCTGTTTTTT. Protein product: CASSLVKTSNTGELFF.

The CDR3 DNA follows: TGCAGTGCCCGAGACAACCGTGAAGCTTTCTTT. This encodes CSARDNREAFF. This chain links TRBV20-1 with TRBJ1-1; no firm D call. V lost 6 bases to trimming and J lost 7 bases, with 12 bases between them. Per the germline V gene, CDR1 is DFQATT and CDR2 is SNEGSKA (reference sequence). The CDR3 covers 11 residues.

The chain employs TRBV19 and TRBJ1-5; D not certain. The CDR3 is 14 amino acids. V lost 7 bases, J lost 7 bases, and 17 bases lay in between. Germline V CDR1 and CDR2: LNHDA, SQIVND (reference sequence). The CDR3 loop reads CASNGGVLRQPQHF. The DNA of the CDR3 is TGTGCCAGTAATGGCGGGGTTTTAAGGCAGCCCCAGCATTTT.